This T cell receptor beta chain was captured by sequencing in a study of blood T cell repertoires in COVID-19. The wider study: The analysed material was cDNA or gDNA that came from T cells, B-cell-depleted T cells, or PBMCs.

The CDR3 has 13 residues. J lost 6 bases, V lost 6 bases, and 7 bases had no gene match. Germline V gene data show CDR1 as GTSNPN and CDR2 as SVGIG (reference sequence). Sequencing used immunoSEQ multiplex PCR; TCRdb keeps in-frame clones, though not all of them. The sample has about 190,000 clones; under 90% are singletons. The sequenced sample was peripheral blood. The chain carries TRBV30 and TRBJ1-1, with 10 bases identical to TRBD1. The clonotype comes from a man younger than 40 with active or convalescent COVID-19. CDR3 DNA: TGTGCCTGCCGAGGACAGGGGGGTTCTGAAGCTTTCTTT. It specifies CACRGQGGSEAFF.